The TCR beta chain under discussion was sequenced for a study of cytomegalovirus exposure and HLA in healthy donors. Turning to the study itself: Some 87 million unique TCRs from HLA-typed donors were held in an early release of data.

This CDR3 spans 15 amino acids. The germline V gene encodes CDR1 LGHNA and CDR2 YSLEER. The ends lost 4 bases at V and 4 bases at J; junction bases unmatched: 6. Study-level points and caveats: An observed cluster of highly shared sequence variants was recorded as a likely sequencing artifact. Presence/absence analyses rested on an assumption that sequencing depth was roughly uniform across donors. A missense DCLRE1C variant was associated with V- and J-gene trimming of TCR beta chains in a later analysis, and an independent cohort replicated the association.

With 60 Vbeta and 13 Jbeta primers, the PCR was carried out. Measured with immunoSEQ multiplex PCR; TCRdb has only the in-frame clones, and not every one. The data contain about 110,000 clones, less than 80% of them singletons. Comments on this clone: Its antigen is unknown.

Specimen: PBMCs. The sequence was obtained from a woman between 40 and 50 years old in good health and CMV-seronegative. The V gene is TRBV4-3, the J gene TRBJ2-1, with TRBD2 matching over 8 bases. CDR3 DNA: TGCGCCAGCAGCCCCCGACTAGCGAATTACAATGAGCAGTTCTTC. Its translation is CASSPRLANYNEQFF.